The 6 T cell receptor beta chains below all came from one sample that was sequenced in a study of CD8 T cells in ankylosing spondylitis. MiXCR was run by TCRdb on the 5' RACE reads, yielding one entry per CDR3 protein. The data show over 700,000 distinct CDR3 sequences, roughly 20% seen once. Study-level points and caveats: Ankylosing spondylitis blood appeared to be characterized by a TCR beta motif of under ten highly homologous variants.

These TCRs are of unknown antigen specificity. Material: blood, either unsorted or a sorted T cell fraction (not recorded which). The receptors originated from a male donor with ankylosing spondylitis.

V usage is TRBV30 and J usage is TRBJ2-7, with D possibly matching TRBD1 (6 bases). The CDR3 length is 13 residues. Trimming cost V 4 bases and J 6 bases, with 16 bases left between them. Germline lookup yields CDR1 GTSNPN and CDR2 SVGIG (reference sequence). This CDR3 is CAWNPGHSLEQYF. CDR3 bases: TGTGCCTGGAACCCGGGACACTCGCTCGAGCAGTACTTC.

This clonotype was seen many times. The chain uses TRBV12-3 or TRBV12-4 and TRBJ1-1, with D perhaps matching TRBD1 (5 bases). Trimming removed 5 bases from V and 3 bases from J, with 13 bases in between. The CDR3 consists of 14 residues. CDR3 sequence (DNA): TGTGCCAGCAGTCCTTGGGGGGGGGACACTGAAGCTTTCTTT. It specifies CASSPWGGDTEAFF.

The chain is built from TRBV20-1 and TRBJ1-2; maybe TRBD1 (6 bases). Trimming shortened V by 3 bases and J by 8 bases, and 13 bases separated the two germline ends. The CDR3 covers 12 residues. CDR1 and CDR2 (germline): DFQATT, SNEGSKA (reference sequence). CDR3 bases: TGCAGTGCTAGCACAGGGACACGGGGCTACACCTTC. Protein product: CSASTGTRGYTF.

The V gene is TRBV21-1, the J gene TRBJ2-7. TRBV21-1 is shown as a pseudogene. The CDR3 is 14 residues long. This chain's CDR3 is CASSKEAALYEQYF. The CDR3 DNA sequence: TGTGCCAGCAGCAAAGAGGCAGCCCTCTACGAGCAGTACTTC.

A few counts support this clonotype. The V and J genes are TRBV28 and TRBJ1-2; 9 nucleotides line up with TRBD1. Germline V CDR1 and CDR2: MDHEN, SYDVKM. With V trimmed by 4 bases and J by 4 bases, 16 bases remained unmatched. The CDR3 runs 18 residues. CDR3 in amino acids: CASSYPFYTGGGGYGYTF. The CDR3 DNA reads TGTGCCAGCAGTTACCCCTTTTATACAGGGGGCGGCGGCTATGGCTACACCTTC.

This clonotype has more than one count but fewer than ten. The chain uses TRBV5-1 and TRBJ1-6, with D tentatively TRBD1 (6 bases). The germline V and J ends were trimmed by 2 bases and 8 bases, with 11 bases remaining between them. CDR1 SGHRS and CDR2 YFSETQ come from the germline V gene. CDR3 length: 14 residues. CDR3 loop: CASSFGQTYSPLHF. The CDR3, as DNA: TGCGCCAGCAGCTTCGGACAGACTTATTCACCCCTCCACTTT.